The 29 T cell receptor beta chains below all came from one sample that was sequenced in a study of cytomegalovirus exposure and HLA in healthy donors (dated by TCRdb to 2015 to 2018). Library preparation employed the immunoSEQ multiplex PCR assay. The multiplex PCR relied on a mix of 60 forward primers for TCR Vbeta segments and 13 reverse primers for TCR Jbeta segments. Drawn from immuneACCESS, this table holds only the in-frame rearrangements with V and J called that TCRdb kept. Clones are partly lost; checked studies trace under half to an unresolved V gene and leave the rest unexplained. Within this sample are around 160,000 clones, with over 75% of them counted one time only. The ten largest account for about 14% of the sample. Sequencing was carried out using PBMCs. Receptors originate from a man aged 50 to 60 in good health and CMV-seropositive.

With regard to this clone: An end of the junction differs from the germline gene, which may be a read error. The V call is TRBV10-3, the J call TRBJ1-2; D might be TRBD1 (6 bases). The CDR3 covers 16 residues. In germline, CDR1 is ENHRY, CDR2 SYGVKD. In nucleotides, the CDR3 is TGTACCATCAGTGAGTTAAACAGGGTGGATATCGATGGCTACACCTTC. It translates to CTISELNRVDIDGYTF.

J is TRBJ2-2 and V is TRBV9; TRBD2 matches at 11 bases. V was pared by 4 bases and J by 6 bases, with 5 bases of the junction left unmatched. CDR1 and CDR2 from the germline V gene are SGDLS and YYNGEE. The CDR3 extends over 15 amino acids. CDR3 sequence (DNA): TGTGCCAGCAGCCGTAGCGGGGGGGCCCCCGGGGAGCTGTTTTTT. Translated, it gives CASSRSGGAPGELFF. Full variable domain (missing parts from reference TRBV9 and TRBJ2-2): DSGVTQTPKHLITATGQRVTLRCSPRSGDLSVYWYQQSLDQGLQFLIQYYNGEERAKGNILERFSAQQFPDLHSELNLSSLELGDSALYFCASSRSGGAPGELFFGEGSRLTVL.

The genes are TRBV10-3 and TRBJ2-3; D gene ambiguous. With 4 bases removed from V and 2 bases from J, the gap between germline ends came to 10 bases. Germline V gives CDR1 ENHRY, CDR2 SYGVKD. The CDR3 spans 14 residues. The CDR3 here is CAISGYLNTDTQYF. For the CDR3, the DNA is TGTGCCATCAGTGGCTACCTGAACACAGATACGCAGTATTTT.

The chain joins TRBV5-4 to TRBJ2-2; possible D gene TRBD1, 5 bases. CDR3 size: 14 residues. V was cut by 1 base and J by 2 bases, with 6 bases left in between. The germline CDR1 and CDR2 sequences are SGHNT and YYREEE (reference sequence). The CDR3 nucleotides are TGTGCCAGCAGCTTGTGGACAAACACCGGGGAGCTGTTTTTT. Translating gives CASSLWTNTGELFF.

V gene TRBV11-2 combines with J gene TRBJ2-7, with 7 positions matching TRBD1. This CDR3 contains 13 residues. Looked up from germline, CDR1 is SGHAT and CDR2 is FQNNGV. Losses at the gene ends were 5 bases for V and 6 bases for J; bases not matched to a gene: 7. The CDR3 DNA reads TGTGCCAGCAGCGGTACGACAGGGTTCGAGCAGTACTTC. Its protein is CASSGTTGFEQYF.

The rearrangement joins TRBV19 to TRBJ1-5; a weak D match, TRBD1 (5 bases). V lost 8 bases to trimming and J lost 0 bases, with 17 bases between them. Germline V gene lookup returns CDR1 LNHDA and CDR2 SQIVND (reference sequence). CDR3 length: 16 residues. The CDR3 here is CASVPLGRDSNQPQHF. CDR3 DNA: TGTGCCAGTGTACCCCTGGGCAGGGATAGCAATCAGCCCCAGCATTTT.

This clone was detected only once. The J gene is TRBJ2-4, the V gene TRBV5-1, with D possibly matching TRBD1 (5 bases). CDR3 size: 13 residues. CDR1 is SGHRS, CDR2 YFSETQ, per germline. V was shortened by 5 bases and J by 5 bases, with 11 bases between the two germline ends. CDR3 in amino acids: CASRQGQENIQYF. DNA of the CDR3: TGCGCCAGCAGGCAGGGTCAGGAAAACATTCAGTACTTC.

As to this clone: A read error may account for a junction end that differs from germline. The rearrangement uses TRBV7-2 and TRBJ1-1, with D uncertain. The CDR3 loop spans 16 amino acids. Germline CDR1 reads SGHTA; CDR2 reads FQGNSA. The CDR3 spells CASSLDPQPERGEVFF. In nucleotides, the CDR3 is TGTGCCAGCAGCTTAGACCCGCAGCCGGAGCGGGGAGAAGTTTTCTTT.

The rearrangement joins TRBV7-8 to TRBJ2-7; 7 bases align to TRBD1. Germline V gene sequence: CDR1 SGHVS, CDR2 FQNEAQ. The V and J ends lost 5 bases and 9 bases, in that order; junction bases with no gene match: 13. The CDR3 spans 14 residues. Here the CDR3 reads CASSPRQGLTLQYV. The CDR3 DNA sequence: TGTGCCAGCAGCCCAAGACAGGGATTAACGCTGCAGTACGTC.

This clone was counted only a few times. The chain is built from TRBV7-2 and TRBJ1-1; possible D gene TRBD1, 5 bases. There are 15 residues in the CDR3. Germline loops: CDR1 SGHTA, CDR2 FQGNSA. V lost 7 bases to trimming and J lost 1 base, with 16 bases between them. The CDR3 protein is CASTLFGGGNTEAFF. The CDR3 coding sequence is TGTGCCAGCACCCTCTTTGGCGGGGGGAACACTGAAGCTTTCTTT.

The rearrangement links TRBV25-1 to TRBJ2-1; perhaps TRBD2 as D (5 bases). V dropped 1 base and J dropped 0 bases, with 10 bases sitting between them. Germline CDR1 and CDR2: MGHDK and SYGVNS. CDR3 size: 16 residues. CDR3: CASSELKGSSYNEQFF. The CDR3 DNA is TGTGCCAGCAGTGAATTGAAAGGGAGCTCCTACAATGAGCAGTTCTTC.

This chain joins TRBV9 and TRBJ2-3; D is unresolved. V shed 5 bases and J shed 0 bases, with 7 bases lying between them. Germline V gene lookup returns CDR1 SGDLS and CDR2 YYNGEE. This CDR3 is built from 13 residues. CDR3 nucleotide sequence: TGTGCCAGCAGGAGATCGAGCACAGATACGCAGTATTTT. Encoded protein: CASRRSSTDTQYF. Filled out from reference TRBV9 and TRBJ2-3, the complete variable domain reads DSGVTQTPKHLITATGQRVTLRCSPRSGDLSVYWYQQSLDQGLQFLIQYYNGEERAKGNILERFSAQQFPDLHSELNLSSLELGDSALYFCASRRSSTDTQYFGPGTRLTVL.

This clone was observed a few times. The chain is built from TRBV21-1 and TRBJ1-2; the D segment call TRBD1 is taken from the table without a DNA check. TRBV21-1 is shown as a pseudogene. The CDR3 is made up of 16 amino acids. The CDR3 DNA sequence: TGTGCCAGCAGCAAAGAGTGGTCAGGGGAGTACTATGGCTACACCTTC. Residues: CASSKEWSGEYYGYTF.

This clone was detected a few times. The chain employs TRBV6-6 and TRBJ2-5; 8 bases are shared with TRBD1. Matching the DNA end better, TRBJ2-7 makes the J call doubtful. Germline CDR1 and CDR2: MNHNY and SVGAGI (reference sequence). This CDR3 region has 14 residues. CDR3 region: CASSRDRSSYEQYF. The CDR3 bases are TGTGCCAGCAGCCGGGACAGGAGCTCCTACGAGCAGTACTTC.

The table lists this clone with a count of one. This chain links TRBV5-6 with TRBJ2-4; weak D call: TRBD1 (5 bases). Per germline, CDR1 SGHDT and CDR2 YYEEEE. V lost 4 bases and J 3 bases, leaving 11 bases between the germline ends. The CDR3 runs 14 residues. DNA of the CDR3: TGTGCCAGCAGCAAGGACATACTCAAAAACATTCAGTACTTC. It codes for CASSKDILKNIQYF.

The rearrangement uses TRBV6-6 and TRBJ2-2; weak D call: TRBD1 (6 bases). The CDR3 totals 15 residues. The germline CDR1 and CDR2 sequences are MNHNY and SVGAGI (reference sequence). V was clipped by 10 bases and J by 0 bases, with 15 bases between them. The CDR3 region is CATKYYRANTGELFF. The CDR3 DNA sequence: TGTGCCACAAAGTACTACAGGGCGAACACCGGGGAGCTGTTTTTT.

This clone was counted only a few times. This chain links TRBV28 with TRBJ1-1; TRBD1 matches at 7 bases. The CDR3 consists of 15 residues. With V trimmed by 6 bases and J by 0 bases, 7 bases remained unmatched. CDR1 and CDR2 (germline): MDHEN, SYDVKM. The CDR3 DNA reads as TGTGCCAGCAGCTCGGGACAGCTCATGAACACTGAAGCTTTCTTT. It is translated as CASSSGQLMNTEAFF. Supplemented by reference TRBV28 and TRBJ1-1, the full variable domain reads DVKVTQSSRYLVKRTGEKVFLECVQDMDHENMFWYRQDPGLGLRLIYFSYDVKMKEKGDIPEGYSVSREKKERFSLILESASTNQTSMYLCASSSGQLMNTEAFFGQGTRLTVV.

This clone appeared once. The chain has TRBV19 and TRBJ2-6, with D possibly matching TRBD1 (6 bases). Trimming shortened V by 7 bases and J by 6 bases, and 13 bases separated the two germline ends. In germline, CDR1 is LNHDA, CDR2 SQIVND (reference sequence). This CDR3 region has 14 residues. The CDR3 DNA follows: TGTGCCAGTACACGGACAGTAGAGGCCAACGTCCTGACTTTC. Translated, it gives CASTRTVEANVLTF.

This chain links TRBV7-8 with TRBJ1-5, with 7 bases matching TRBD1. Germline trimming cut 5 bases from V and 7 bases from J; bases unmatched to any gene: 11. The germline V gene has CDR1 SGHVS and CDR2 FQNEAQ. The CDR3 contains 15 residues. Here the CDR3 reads CASSMRGQEGQPQHF. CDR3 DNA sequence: TGTGCCAGCAGCATGCGCGGACAGGAGGGGCAGCCCCAGCATTTT.

The CDR3 here is CASSLGRGTSGYTF. In nucleotides, the CDR3 is TGTGCCAGCAGCTTGGGCAGGGGAACGAGTGGCTACACCTTC. The chain links TRBV5-6 to TRBJ1-2, with a weak D call TRBD1 (6 bases). V lost 0 bases and J 7 bases, leaving 13 bases between the germline ends. The CDR3 extends over 14 amino acids. Germline CDR1 SGHDT, CDR2 YYEEEE.

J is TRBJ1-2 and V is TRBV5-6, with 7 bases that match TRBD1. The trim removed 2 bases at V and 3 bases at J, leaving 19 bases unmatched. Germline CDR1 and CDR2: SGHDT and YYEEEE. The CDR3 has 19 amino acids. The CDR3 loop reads CASSFFPGTANEVDYGYTF. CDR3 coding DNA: TGTGCCAGCAGCTTTTTTCCGGGGACAGCAAATGAAGTAGACTATGGCTACACCTTC.

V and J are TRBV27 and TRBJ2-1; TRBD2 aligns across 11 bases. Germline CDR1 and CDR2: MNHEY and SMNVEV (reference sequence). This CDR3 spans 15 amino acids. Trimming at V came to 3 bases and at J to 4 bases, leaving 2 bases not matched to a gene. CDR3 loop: CASSFTSGGYNEQFF. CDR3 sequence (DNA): TGTGCCAGCAGTTTCACTAGCGGGGGATACAATGAGCAGTTCTTC.

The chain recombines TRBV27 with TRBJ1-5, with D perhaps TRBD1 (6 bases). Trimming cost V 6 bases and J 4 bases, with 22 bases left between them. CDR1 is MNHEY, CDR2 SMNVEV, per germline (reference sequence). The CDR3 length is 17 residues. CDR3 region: CASRKLRGEGVNQPQHF. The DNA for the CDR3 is TGTGCCAGCAGAAAACTGAGGGGAGAGGGGGTTAATCAGCCCCAGCATTTT.

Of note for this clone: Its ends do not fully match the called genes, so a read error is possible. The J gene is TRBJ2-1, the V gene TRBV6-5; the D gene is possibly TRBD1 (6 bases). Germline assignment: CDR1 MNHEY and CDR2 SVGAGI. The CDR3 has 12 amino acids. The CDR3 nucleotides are TGTGCCAGCAGTTACACAGGGTTATCGTCGCTCTTC. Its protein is CASSYTGLSSLF.

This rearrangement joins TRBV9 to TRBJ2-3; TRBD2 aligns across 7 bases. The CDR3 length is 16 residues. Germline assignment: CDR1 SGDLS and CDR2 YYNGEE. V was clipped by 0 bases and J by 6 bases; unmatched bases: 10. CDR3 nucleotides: TGTGCCAGCAGCGTAGGAGTTTGGGATAGCGGGGATACGCAGTATTTT. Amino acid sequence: CASSVGVWDSGDTQYF.

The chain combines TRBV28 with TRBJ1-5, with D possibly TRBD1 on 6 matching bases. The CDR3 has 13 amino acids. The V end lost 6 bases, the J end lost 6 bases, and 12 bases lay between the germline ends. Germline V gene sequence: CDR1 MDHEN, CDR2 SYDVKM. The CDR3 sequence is CASSTGGLQPQHF. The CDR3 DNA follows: TGTGCCAGCAGCACGGGGGGGCTTCAGCCCCAGCATTTT.

The CDR3 loop is CASSLSDRVQTQYF. The CDR3 DNA follows: TGCGCCAGCAGCCTATCAGACAGGGTTCAGACCCAGTACTTC. This rearrangement joins TRBV4-1 to TRBJ2-5, with 7 bases identical to TRBD1. The CDR3 is 14 amino acids. Germline V gene data show CDR1 as MGHRA and CDR2 as YSYEKL. Trimming at V came to 4 bases and at J to 6 bases, leaving 8 bases not matched to a gene.

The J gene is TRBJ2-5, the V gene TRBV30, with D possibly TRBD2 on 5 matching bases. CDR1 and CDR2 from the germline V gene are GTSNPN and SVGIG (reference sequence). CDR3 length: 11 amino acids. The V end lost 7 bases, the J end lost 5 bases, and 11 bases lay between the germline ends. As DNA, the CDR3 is TGTGCCTTTCAGCGGTTCGAGACCCAGTACTTC. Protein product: CAFQRFETQYF.

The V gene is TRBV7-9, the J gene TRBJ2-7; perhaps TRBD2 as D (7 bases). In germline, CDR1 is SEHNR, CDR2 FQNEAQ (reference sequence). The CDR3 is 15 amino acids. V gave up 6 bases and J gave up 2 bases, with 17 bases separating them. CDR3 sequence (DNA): TGTGCCAGCAGTGGAGAACCGGGGGGCCCCTACGAGCAGTACTTC. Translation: CASSGEPGGPYEQYF.